The 23 T cell receptor beta chains given below trace back to one sample, sequenced in a study of T cell repertoires in cytomegalovirus infection. In TCRdb, the reads were re-called with MiXCR into one record per CDR3 protein. The sample records hundreds of thousands of distinct CDR3 sequences, 25% to 35% being singletons. The antigens these receptors bind are not known. The specimen comprised cultured PBMCs, sampled from culture after CMV antigen stimulation. All receptors come from a human donor in good health (CMV status not recorded). Some clones in this sample may be carry-over from other donors' samples.

The sample holds many counts of this clonotype. This chain uses TRBV7-2 with TRBJ2-4, with TRBD2 matching over 14 bases. Trimming removed 3 bases from V and 4 bases from J; junction bases left unmatched: 5. Germline CDR1 SGHTA, CDR2 FQGNSA. CDR3 length: 17 residues. The CDR3 region is CASSFGTSGRVKNIQYF. Here the CDR3 DNA reads TGTGCCAGCAGCTTCGGGACTAGCGGGAGAGTAAAAAACATTCAGTACTTC.

This clonotype has more than one count but fewer than ten. V usage is TRBV6-6 and J usage is TRBJ2-5, with 8 bases aligning to TRBD2. The CDR3 has 15 residues. With V trimmed by 4 bases and J by 5 bases, 9 bases remained unmatched. Germline V gene sequence: CDR1 MNHNY, CDR2 SVGAGI (reference sequence). Here the CDR3 DNA reads TGTGCCAGCAGTTCCTTTCGGGGGGGGATCGAGACCCAGTACTTC. Its protein product is CASSSFRGGIETQYF.

V usage is TRBV7-2 and J usage is TRBJ2-3; D perhaps matches TRBD1 (5 bases). This CDR3 comprises 14 residues. Germline V gives CDR1 SGHTA, CDR2 FQGNSA. Trimming cost V 3 bases and J 2 bases, with 9 bases left between them. CDR3 DNA: TGTGCCAGCAGCTTCCTGGGGCCCACAGATACGCAGTATTTT. Its translation is CASSFLGPTDTQYF.

This clonotype was seen only a few times. V is TRBV7-9 and J is TRBJ2-1; TRBD2 aligns across 13 bases. The length of the CDR3 is 13 residues. The V segment lost 8 bases and the J segment 5 bases; nucleotides outside the gene matches: 0. Germline assignment: CDR1 SEHNR and CDR2 FQNEAQ (reference sequence). This CDR3 is CASGLAGDNEQFF. The CDR3 nucleotides read TGTGCCAGCGGACTAGCGGGAGACAATGAGCAGTTCTTC.

The chain is built from TRBV12-3 or TRBV12-4 and TRBJ1-2; 8 bases line up with TRBD1. The CDR3 is 14 residues long. V lost 5 bases and J lost 4; bases outside the gene matches: 6. CDR3 nucleotides: TGTGCCAGCAGTCCGACAGGGGCTTCCTATGGCTACACCTTC. Residues: CASSPTGASYGYTF.

The chain carries TRBV4-1 and TRBJ1-2, with 7 bases aligning to TRBD1. This CDR3 has 15 amino acids. After removal of 3 bases from V and 3 bases from J, the junction contained 7 bases not matched to a gene. The germline CDR1 and CDR2 sequences are MGHRA and YSYEKL. CDR3: CASSQDSGTDYGYTF. For the CDR3, the DNA is TGCGCCAGCAGCCAGGATTCCGGGACAGACTATGGCTACACCTTC.

This chain uses TRBV7-2 with TRBJ1-2; D is possibly TRBD1 (6 bases). Trimming pared 3 bases from V and 4 bases from J, leaving 15 bases between. The germline gives CDR1 SGHTA, CDR2 FQGNSA. The CDR3 extends over 15 amino acids. This CDR3 is CASSLQLRGPYGYTF. The CDR3 DNA sequence: TGTGCCAGCAGCTTGCAACTCCGGGGGCCCTATGGCTACACCTTC.

This clonotype occurred a few times. The V call is TRBV6-1, the J call TRBJ2-3; 7 bases map to TRBD2. The germline V gene encodes CDR1 MNHNS and CDR2 SASEGT. The CDR3 extends over 14 amino acids. J was trimmed by 3 bases and V by 7 bases; bases with no gene match: 7. The CDR3 here is CASTKRGRTDTQYF. In DNA form, the CDR3 reads TGTGCCAGCACTAAGCGGGGTAGAACAGATACGCAGTATTTT.

A few counts support this clonotype. V is TRBV6-1 and J is TRBJ1-5; D uncertain. Germline CDR1 is MNHNS and CDR2 is SASEGT. V gave up 5 bases and J gave up 3 bases, with 14 bases separating them. The CDR3 covers 15 residues. The CDR3 spells CASSSPSEPNQPQHF. CDR3 in DNA: TGTGCCAGCAGTTCCCCCTCAGAGCCCAATCAGCCCCAGCATTTT.

This clonotype has a handful of counts. The rearrangement joins TRBV6-2 or TRBV6-3 to TRBJ2-2, with 9 bases lining up with TRBD2. From germline, CDR1 is MNHEY and CDR2 SVGEGT. This CDR3 has 18 amino acids. The trim removed 2 bases at V and 5 bases at J, leaving 12 bases unmatched. The CDR3: CASSYTTSGSARTGELFF. CDR3 DNA sequence: TGTGCCAGCAGTTACACAACTAGCGGGTCCGCCCGGACCGGGGAGCTGTTTTTT.

This clonotype was picked up a small number of times. The chain links TRBV6-2 or TRBV6-3 to TRBJ2-7; TRBD2 is a possible D gene (5 bases). The ends were cut back, 0 bases at V and 2 bases at J, with 14 bases in the middle. CDR3 length: 16 residues. Germline values: CDR1 MNHEY, CDR2 SVGEGT. The CDR3 coding sequence is TGTGCCAGCAGTTACTCCAAAGAGCGGAGGACCTACGAGCAGTACTTC. Its protein product is CASSYSKERRTYEQYF.

The genes are TRBV28 and TRBJ1-6; 7 positions agree with TRBD1. Per germline, CDR1 MDHEN and CDR2 SYDVKM. The CDR3 is made up of 16 amino acids. The junction had 11 bases not matched to a gene; V was cut back by 5 bases and J by 7 bases. CDR3 in DNA: TGTGCCAGCAGTCTCCCGGGACAGAATTCAAATTCACCCCTCCACTTT. Protein sequence: CASSLPGQNSNSPLHF.

This clonotype was observed a few times. The chain employs TRBV6-5 and TRBJ1-5; 8 bases agree with TRBD1. The V segment lost 0 bases and the J segment 6 bases; nucleotides outside the gene matches: 4. This CDR3 contains 15 residues. Germline V gives CDR1 MNHEY, CDR2 SVGAGI. In nucleotides, the CDR3 is TGTGCCAGCAGTTACTCCCCGGACAGGGCTCAGCCCCAGCATTTT. This sequence encodes CASSYSPDRAQPQHF.

This clonotype has a handful of counts. This sequence joins TRBV6-2 or TRBV6-3 and TRBJ2-1, with 12 bases fitting TRBD2. There are 16 residues in the CDR3. Germline V lookup: CDR1 MNHEY, CDR2 SVGEGT. Trimming removed 7 bases from V and 4 bases from J; junction bases left unmatched: 8. For the CDR3, the DNA is TGTGCCAGCAAACGTTCTAGCGGGAGGGGTTACAATGAGCAGTTCTTC. This translates into CASKRSSGRGYNEQFF.

The table lists this clonotype with a few counts. This chain connects TRBV20-1 to TRBJ2-3; D gene unclear. CDR1 is DFQATT, CDR2 SNEGSKA, per germline (reference sequence). V was cut by 6 bases and J by 1 base, with 8 bases left in between. This CDR3 is built from 12 residues. In DNA, the CDR3 is TGCAGTGCCTATGGACGCACAGATACGCAGTATTTT. It codes for CSAYGRTDTQYF.

The CDR3 DNA reads as TGTGCCAGCATATACAGGGGGAACACTGAAGCTTTCTTT. Amino acids: CASIYRGNTEAFF. This chain connects TRBV2 to TRBJ1-1; 7 bases match TRBD1. The germline V gene encodes CDR1 SNHLY and CDR2 FYNNEI. Unmatched junction bases numbered 3, after V lost 7 bases and J lost 1 base. The length of the CDR3 is 13 residues. Full variable domain (remainder filled in from reference TRBV2 and TRBJ1-1): EPEVTQTPSHQVTQMGQEVILRCVPISNHLYFYWYRQILGQKVEFLVSFYNNEISEKSEIFDDQFSVERPDGSNFTLKIRSTKLEDSAMYFCASIYRGNTEAFFGQGTRLTVV.

This clonotype was detected only a few times. The chain links TRBV6-2 or TRBV6-3 to TRBJ2-1, with 8 bases identical to TRBD1. The junction had 5 bases not matched to a gene; V was cut back by 4 bases and J by 6 bases. CDR3 size: 14 residues. CDR1 and CDR2 (germline): MNHEY, SVGEGT. The CDR3 DNA reads as TGTGCCAGCAGTTGGACAGGGATAGGCAATGAGCAGTTCTTC. Its translation: CASSWTGIGNEQFF.

Only one count was recorded for this clonotype. J is TRBJ1-5 and V is TRBV20-1; 9 positions agree with TRBD1. J lost 3 bases, V lost 0 bases, and 6 bases had no gene match. The CDR3 extends over 16 amino acids. Per germline, CDR1 DFQATT and CDR2 SNEGSKA (reference sequence). DNA for the CDR3: TGCAGTGCTAGAGATCTCGGACAGGGGAACAATCAGCCCCAGCATTTT. Protein product: CSARDLGQGNNQPQHF.

The sample holds a few counts of this clonotype. The V and J genes are TRBV24-1 and TRBJ2-5, with D maybe TRBD2 (6 bases). This CDR3 spans 16 amino acids. Germline lookup yields CDR1 KGHDR and CDR2 SFDVKD. V lost 4 bases and J 0 bases, leaving 14 bases between the germline ends. The chain's CDR3 is CATSDPGTQYQETQYF. CDR3 coding DNA: TGTGCCACCAGTGACCCCGGGACTCAGTACCAAGAGACCCAGTACTTC.

This clonotype was found once. The CDR3 sequence: CARKGTGDLPTLYEQYF. CDR3 bases: TGTGCCAGGAAAGGGACCGGGGACCTACCCACACTCTACGAGCAGTACTTC. The rearrangement uses TRBV27 and TRBJ2-7; D possibly uses TRBD1 or TRBD2 (5 bases each). Germline values: CDR1 MNHEY, CDR2 SMNVEV (reference sequence). This CDR3 is 17 amino acids long. Trimming left V 9 bases short and J 3 bases short, with 27 bases between.

The J gene is TRBJ2-7, the V gene TRBV20-1; 7 bases line up with TRBD2. CDR1 is DFQATT and CDR2 is SNEGSKA in the germline V gene (reference sequence). The trim removed 7 bases at V and 0 bases at J, leaving 15 bases unmatched. The CDR3 loop spans 16 amino acids. The CDR3: CSEPGRLAVSSYEQYF. The CDR3 DNA is TGCAGTGAACCTGGGAGGCTAGCGGTTAGCTCCTACGAGCAGTACTTC.

The genes are TRBV28 and TRBJ1-5, with D maybe TRBD1 (6 bases). V was cut by 7 bases and J by 0 bases, with 19 bases left in between. The V gene's germline CDR1 is MDHEN and CDR2 SYDVKM. The CDR3 is made up of 17 amino acids. CDR3 in DNA: TGTGCCAGCACCCCTGGGGGGGCGCAATATAGCAATCAGCCCCAGCATTTT. This gives the protein CASTPGGAQYSNQPQHF.

The chain employs TRBV4-1 and TRBJ1-2, with 9 bases aligning to TRBD1. CDR3 length: 14 residues. CDR1 is MGHRA and CDR2 is YSYEKL in the germline V gene. V gave up 3 bases and J gave up 6 bases; unmatched junction bases: 5. This chain's CDR3 is CASSQPGQGNGYTF. The CDR3 DNA sequence: TGCGCCAGCAGCCAGCCGGGACAGGGCAATGGCTACACCTTC.